The T cell receptor (beta chain) described here comes from a study of blood T cells in healthy people across ages. Study-wide results and caveats: Estimates drawn from one million T cells were deemed to understate diversity. Among long-lived donors, naive CD4+ cells were more numerous and diversity higher than in aged donors. Across the age range, TCR beta diversity per million T cells fell in a roughly linear way.

This CDR3 contains 16 residues. Germline trimming cut 6 bases from V and 1 base from J; bases unmatched to any gene: 11. Germline values: CDR1 MNHEY, CDR2 SVGAGI. Comments on this clonotype: Antigen: not known.

Next came a second PCR, run for about 7 to 12 cycles, which used a sample-barcoded 5' primer along with a J-beta primer mix. Every individual sample yielded 2.5 million or more paired-end reads (each containing CDR3). TCRdb redid the calling of the 5' RACE reads with MiXCR, one entry per CDR3 protein. Of hundreds of thousands of distinct CDR3 sequences detected, 56% appear once; the ten largest clones hold 20% to 30%. The sample consisted of blood. This receptor was obtained from a man between 40 and 49 years old in good health. The chain has TRBV6-5 and TRBJ2-5, with 7 nucleotides matching TRBD1. The CDR3 DNA reads as TGTGCCAGCAGCGGAACTCCGGGACAGCCCCAAGAGACCCAGTACTTC. This encodes CASSGTPGQPQETQYF.